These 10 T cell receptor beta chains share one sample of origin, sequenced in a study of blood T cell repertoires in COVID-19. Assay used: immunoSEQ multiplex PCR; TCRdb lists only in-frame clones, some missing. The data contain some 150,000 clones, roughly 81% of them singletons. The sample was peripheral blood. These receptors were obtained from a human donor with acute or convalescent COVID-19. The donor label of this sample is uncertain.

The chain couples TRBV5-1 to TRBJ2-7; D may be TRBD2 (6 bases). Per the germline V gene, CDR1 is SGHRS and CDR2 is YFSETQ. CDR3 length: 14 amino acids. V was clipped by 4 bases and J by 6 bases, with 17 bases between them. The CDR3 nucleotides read TGCGCCAGCAGCAATGGAGGGATAAACGGCGAGCAGTACGTC. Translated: CASSNGGINGEQYV.

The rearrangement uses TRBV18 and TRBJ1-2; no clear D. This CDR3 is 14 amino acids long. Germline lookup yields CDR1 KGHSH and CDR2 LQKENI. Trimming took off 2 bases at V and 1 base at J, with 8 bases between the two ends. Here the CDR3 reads CASSPAHLNYGYTF. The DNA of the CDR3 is TGTGCCAGCTCACCAGCACACCTTAACTATGGCTACACCTTC.

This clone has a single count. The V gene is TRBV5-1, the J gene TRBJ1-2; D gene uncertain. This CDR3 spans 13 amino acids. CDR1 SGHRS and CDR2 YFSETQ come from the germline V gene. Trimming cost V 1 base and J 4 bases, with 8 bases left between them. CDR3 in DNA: TGCGCCAGCAGCTTGACAGATTTCTATGGCTACACCTTC. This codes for CASSLTDFYGYTF.

CDR3 DNA: TGTGCCAGCAGTTATGGGCAGTCTACCTTCGGCTACACCTTC. Translation: CASSYGQSTFGYTF. V usage is TRBV6-6 and J usage is TRBJ1-2, with D unresolved. Trimming took 3 bases from V and 8 from J, leaving 16 bases between them. This CDR3 is built from 14 residues. Germline lookup yields CDR1 MNHNY and CDR2 SVGAGI (reference sequence).

CDR3: CASSLHRGPYNEQFF. The CDR3 bases are TGCGCCAGCAGCTTGCACAGGGGACCCTACAATGAGCAGTTCTTC. V and J are TRBV5-1 and TRBJ2-1, with 7 bases fitting TRBD1. The ends lost 1 base at V and 2 bases at J; junction bases unmatched: 3. This CDR3 has 15 residues. From germline, CDR1 is SGHRS and CDR2 YFSETQ.

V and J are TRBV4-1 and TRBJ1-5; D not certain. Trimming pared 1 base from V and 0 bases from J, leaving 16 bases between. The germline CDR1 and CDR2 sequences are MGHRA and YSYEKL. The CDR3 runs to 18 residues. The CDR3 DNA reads TGCGCCAGCAGCCAAGGGGCAGAACGGCCACATAGCAATCAGCCCCAGCATTTT. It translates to CASSQGAERPHSNQPQHF.

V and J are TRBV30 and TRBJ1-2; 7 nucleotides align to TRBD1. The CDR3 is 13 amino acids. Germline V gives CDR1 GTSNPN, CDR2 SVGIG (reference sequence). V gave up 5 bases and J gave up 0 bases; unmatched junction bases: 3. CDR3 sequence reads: CAWADRPNYGYTF. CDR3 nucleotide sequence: TGTGCCTGGGCGGACAGGCCTAACTATGGCTACACCTTC.

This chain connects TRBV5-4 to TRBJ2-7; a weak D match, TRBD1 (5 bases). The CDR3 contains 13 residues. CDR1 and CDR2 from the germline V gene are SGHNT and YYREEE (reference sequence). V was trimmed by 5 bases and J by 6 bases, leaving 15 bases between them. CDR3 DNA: TGTGCCAGCAGTCCCGGACATTCAACCGAGCAGTACTTC. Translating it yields CASSPGHSTEQYF.

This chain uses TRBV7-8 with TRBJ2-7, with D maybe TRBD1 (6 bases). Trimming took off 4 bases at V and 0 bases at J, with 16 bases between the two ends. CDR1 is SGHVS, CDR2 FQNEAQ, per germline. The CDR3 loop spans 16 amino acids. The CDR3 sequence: CASSYEWTAASYEQYV. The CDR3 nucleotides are TGTGCCAGCAGCTACGAATGGACAGCTGCCTCCTACGAGCAGTACGTC.

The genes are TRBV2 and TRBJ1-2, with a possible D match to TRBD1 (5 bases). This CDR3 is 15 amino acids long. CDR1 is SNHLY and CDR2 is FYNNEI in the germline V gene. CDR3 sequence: CGVAETVSIIWGYTF. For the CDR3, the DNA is TGTGGAGTCGCGGAGACAGTTTCAATAATTTGGGGCTACACCTTC.